This T cell receptor beta chain derives from a study of CD8 T cells in Susac syndrome. Patients with stable or active relapsing-remitting disease, all of them treatment-naive, made up the multiple sclerosis controls. Reverse transcription of roughly 0.45 to 1 ug RNA was carried out with random hexamers. Each CDR3 protein gets one entry after TCRdb re-called the immunoSEQ multiplex PCR reads with MiXCR. The sample holds 150,000 to 180,000 distinct CDR3 sequences, around 95% seen once. Per the germline V gene, CDR1 is KGHSH and CDR2 is LQKENI. V lost 3 bases and J lost 1; bases outside the gene matches: 4. This CDR3 comprises 16 residues.

This chain uses TRBV18 with TRBJ2-3; 10 bases fit TRBD1. This sequence originates from a human donor with multiple sclerosis. Sample: CD8+ T cells from PBMCs. The CDR3: CASSPSTGGGTDTQYF. The CDR3 DNA reads TGTGCCAGCTCACCCTCGACAGGGGGCGGCACAGATACGCAGTATTTT.